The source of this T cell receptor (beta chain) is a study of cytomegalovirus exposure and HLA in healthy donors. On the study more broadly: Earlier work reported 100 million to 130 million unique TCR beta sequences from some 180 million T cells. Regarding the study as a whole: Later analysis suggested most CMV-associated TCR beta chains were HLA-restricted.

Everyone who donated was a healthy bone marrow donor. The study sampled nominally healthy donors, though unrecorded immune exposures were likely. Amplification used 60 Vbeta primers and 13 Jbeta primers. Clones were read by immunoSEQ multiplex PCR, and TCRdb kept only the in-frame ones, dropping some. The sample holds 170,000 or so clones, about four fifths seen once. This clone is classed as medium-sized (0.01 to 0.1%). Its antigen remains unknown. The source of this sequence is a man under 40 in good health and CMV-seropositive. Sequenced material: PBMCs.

This CDR3 reads CASSLDRGHTDTQYF. CDR3 nucleotides: TGTGCCAGCAGCTTGGACAGGGGGCACACAGATACGCAGTATTTT. V is TRBV7-9 and J is TRBJ2-3, with TRBD1 identical over 11 bases. V trimming: 3 bases; J trimming: 2 bases; junction bases outside the gene matches: 1. Germline assignment: CDR1 SEHNR and CDR2 FQNEAQ (reference sequence). The CDR3 loop spans 15 amino acids.